This T cell receptor (beta chain) was profiled in a study of T cell repertoires in cytomegalovirus infection. One entry per CDR3 protein results from TCRdb running MiXCR on the reads. This table holds approximately 170,000 distinct CDR3 sequences, 17% found once. This clonotype has a handful of counts. The sequencing input was CD8+ T cells from PBMCs. The receptor's source is a human donor in good health (CMV status not recorded). Some clones in this sample may be carry-over from other donors' samples.

Written as DNA, the CDR3 is TGCGCCAGCGGACAGACTCTAGCGGGGAGGAGTAATGAGCAGTTCTTC. Amino acids: CASGQTLAGRSNEQFF. The chain uses TRBV10-2 and TRBJ2-1, with 9 bases matching TRBD2. CDR1 WSHSY and CDR2 SAAADI come from the germline V gene. CDR3 length: 16 residues. Trimming cost V 8 bases and J 7 bases; bases outside gene matches: 15.